The sequence of this T cell receptor (beta chain) was determined in a study of blood T cell repertoires in COVID-19. Study-wide background: The United States, Italy and Spain supplied acute and convalescent COVID-19 samples. In each case, the material was cDNA or gDNA derived from T cells, B-cell-depleted T cells, or PBMCs.

In the original workflow: Amplified reference gene primers provided the basis for estimating nucleated cell counts. Repertoires were generated with immunoSEQ multiplex PCR, while TCRdb's copy carries only in-frame clones and drops some. That table supplies the V and J calls and clone size; D and trimming were determined from the DNA. The repertoire includes 110,000 or so clones, about 88% of them detected once, and 8% to 8.5% sits in the top ten. The specimen was peripheral blood. This TCR came from a woman aged 70 to 79 who had recovered from COVID-19.

This chain's CDR3 is CASSEARGLAGGGMTTQYF. In DNA, the CDR3 is TGTGCCAGCAGTGAGGCCCGGGGACTAGCGGGAGGAGGCATGACGACGCAGTACTTC. The chain couples TRBV2 to TRBJ2-7, with 15 bases lining up with TRBD2. The CDR3 has 19 amino acids. With V trimmed by 3 bases and J by 9 bases, 18 bases remained unmatched. From germline, CDR1 is SNHLY and CDR2 FYNNEI.